The 28 T cell receptor beta chains below all came from one sample that was sequenced in a study of cytomegalovirus exposure and HLA in healthy donors. The PCR employed 60 Vbeta primers together with 13 Jbeta primers. Data came from immunoSEQ multiplex PCR; TCRdb stores just in-frame clones and leaves some out. The sample carries 75,000 to 95,000 clones, over 60% recorded once. Sequenced sample: PBMCs. These receptors were taken from a middle-aged woman in good health and CMV-seropositive.

The J gene is TRBJ2-5, the V gene TRBV7-9; 8 nucleotides align to TRBD2. The J call may be faulty, since TRBJ2-7 better matches the DNA end. The CDR3 is 14 residues long. The germline V gene encodes CDR1 SEHNR and CDR2 FQNEAQ (reference sequence). Written as DNA, the CDR3 is TGTGCCAGCAGCTTTAGCGGGAACTCCTACGAGCAGTACTTC. Its protein is CASSFSGNSYEQYF.

The CDR3 coding sequence is TGTGCCAGCAGTGAGAGACAGGGGGAGGGAAACGTCCTGACTTTC. It encodes CASSERQGEGNVLTF. This rearrangement joins TRBV6-1 to TRBJ2-6; TRBD1 agrees at 9 bases. Germline CDR1 MNHNS, CDR2 SASEGT. Trimming cost V 3 bases and J 10 bases; bases outside gene matches: 7. This CDR3 region has 15 residues.

The V gene is TRBV30, the J gene TRBJ1-5, with D possibly being TRBD1 (5 bases). Between the trimmed V and J ends, which lost 3 bases and 3 bases, there was a span of 12 bases. The CDR3 contains 14 residues. CDR1 and CDR2 from the germline V gene are GTSNPN and SVGIG (reference sequence). The CDR3 loop reads CAWRRQGNNQPQHF. Here the CDR3 DNA reads TGTGCCTGGAGGCGTCAGGGTAACAATCAGCCCCAGCATTTT.

The J gene is TRBJ1-2, the V gene TRBV7-2; D is perhaps TRBD1 (5 bases). V was trimmed by 2 bases and J by 2 bases, leaving 6 bases between them. CDR3 length equals 13 residues. Germline V gene data show CDR1 as SGHTA and CDR2 as FQGNSA. This chain's CDR3 is CASSLRQNYGYTF. CDR3 nucleotides: TGTGCCAGCAGCTTAAGACAGAACTATGGCTACACCTTC.

This clone showed up just a few times. This chain connects TRBV6-4 to TRBJ1-6; 11 nucleotides match TRBD1. The V gene end was trimmed by 3 bases and the J gene end by 8 bases; junction bases not matched to a gene: 6. Germline lookup yields CDR1 MRHNA and CDR2 SNTAGT. CDR3 length equals 16 residues. Here the CDR3 DNA reads TGTGCCAGCAGTGAAATGCCGGGACAGGGGGATTCACCCCTCCACTTT. It codes for CASSEMPGQGDSPLHF.

The V call is TRBV11-2, the J call TRBJ1-2, with a weak D call TRBD1 (5 bases). CDR3 length: 15 residues. CDR1 and CDR2 (germline): SGHAT, FQNNGV. Trimming left V 2 bases short and J 8 bases short, with 18 bases between. CDR3 sequence: CASSLRQGQGNGYTF. The CDR3 nucleotides are TGTGCCAGCAGCTTACGACAAGGCCAGGGAAACGGCTACACCTTC.

J is TRBJ2-7 and V is TRBV14; D is ambiguous. Germline CDR1 and CDR2: SGHDN and FVKESK. Trimming removed 1 base at V and 2 bases at J, with 3 bases between. The CDR3 extends over 12 amino acids. Here the CDR3 DNA reads TGTGCCAGCAGCCAAGGGCCCTACGAGCAGTACTTC. Translated, it gives CASSQGPYEQYF.

The sample holds one count of this clone. The chain is built from TRBV19 and TRBJ1-2, with 8 positions matching TRBD1. The V and J ends lost 9 bases and 7 bases, in that order; junction bases with no gene match: 10. This CDR3 comprises 13 residues. The germline CDR1 and CDR2 sequences are LNHDA and SQIVND (reference sequence). This CDR3 is CASKPGTGGGYTF. The CDR3 coding sequence is TGTGCCAGCAAGCCCGGGACAGGCGGTGGCTACACCTTC.

The chain joins TRBV7-9 to TRBJ2-7; tentatively, D is TRBD1 (5 bases). This CDR3 contains 14 residues. Germline CDR1 is SEHNR and CDR2 is FQNEAQ (reference sequence). Trimming removed 6 bases at V and 6 bases at J, with 18 bases between. Here the CDR3 reads CASSYERQLGEQYF. CDR3 nucleotides: TGTGCCAGCAGTTATGAACGACAGCTAGGCGAGCAGTACTTC.

This chain joins TRBV5-1 and TRBJ2-3; TRBD2 agrees at 7 bases. V lost 4 bases and J lost 4; bases outside the gene matches: 12. The length of the CDR3 is 16 residues. The germline V gene encodes CDR1 SGHRS and CDR2 YFSETQ. The CDR3 nucleotides read TGCGCCAGCAGCCTTGAGGGCGGGAGAGGAGCAGATACGCAGTATTTT. Translated, it gives CASSLEGGRGADTQYF.

This chain uses TRBV7-8 with TRBJ2-7; 13 nucleotides agree with TRBD2. With V trimmed by 5 bases and J by 7 bases, 2 bases remained unmatched. CDR1 and CDR2 from the germline V gene are SGHVS and FQNEAQ. This CDR3 region has 13 residues. The DNA of the CDR3 is TGTGCCAGCAGCCGGACTAGCGGGGGAGAGCAGTACTTC. Translated: CASSRTSGGEQYF.

The chain uses TRBV5-4 and TRBJ2-2; 13 positions agree with TRBD2. The CDR3 is 16 residues long. Germline CDR1 is SGHNT and CDR2 is YYREEE (reference sequence). Losses at the gene ends were 3 bases for V and 8 bases for J; bases not matched to a gene: 7. CDR3 sequence: CASSSRTSGSLGELFF. The CDR3 DNA is TGTGCCAGCAGCTCACGGACTAGCGGGAGTTTAGGGGAGCTGTTTTTT.

The genes are TRBV7-8 and TRBJ2-5; 8 positions match TRBD2. The end of the DNA aligns better with TRBJ2-7, so the J call may be wrong. This CDR3 region has 15 residues. Germline values: CDR1 SGHVS, CDR2 FQNEAQ. The CDR3 is CASSVRSGIGYEQYF. Written as DNA, the CDR3 is TGTGCCAGCAGCGTTCGTAGCGGGATCGGCTACGAGCAGTACTTC.

This clone was counted between two and nine times. The J gene is TRBJ2-7, the V gene TRBV15, with D perhaps matching TRBD2 (5 bases). Trimming took 8 bases from V and 6 from J, leaving 20 bases between them. The V gene's germline CDR1 is LNHNV and CDR2 YYDKDF (reference sequence). This CDR3 is 14 amino acids long. In nucleotides, the CDR3 is TGTGCCACCGGAAGAAAGGACTTCCTCGGCGAGCAGTACTTC. Translating it yields CATGRKDFLGEQYF. The whole variable domain, remainder taken from reference TRBV15 and TRBJ2-7, is DAMVIQNPRYQVTQFGKPVTLSCSQTLNHNVMYWYQQKSSQAPKLLFHYYDKDFNNEADTPDNFQSRRPNTSFCFLDIRSPGLGDTAMYLCATGRKDFLGEQYFGPGTRLTVT.

The V call is TRBV5-4, the J call TRBJ2-1, with a weak D call TRBD2 (6 bases). V gave up 3 bases and J gave up 2 bases, with 15 bases separating them. The CDR3 is made up of 16 amino acids. Germline loops: CDR1 SGHNT, CDR2 YYREEE (reference sequence). CDR3 loop: CASSSIADVPYNEQFF. In DNA form, the CDR3 reads TGTGCCAGCAGCTCGATAGCGGATGTGCCCTACAATGAGCAGTTCTTC.

The V gene is TRBV5-1, the J gene TRBJ2-2; D call uncertain. This CDR3 has 14 amino acids. Trimming stripped 7 bases from V and 0 bases from J, with 10 bases between. Germline lookup yields CDR1 SGHRS and CDR2 YFSETQ. The CDR3 DNA is TGCGCCAGCCCCCGTTCAGCGAACACCGGGGAGCTGTTTTTT. This gives the protein CASPRSANTGELFF.

J is TRBJ2-1 and V is TRBV19, with 13 bases lining up with TRBD2. Looked up from germline, CDR1 is LNHDA and CDR2 is SQIVND (reference sequence). The ends lost 5 bases at V and 4 bases at J; junction bases unmatched: 2. The CDR3 consists of 15 residues. CDR3 amino acids: CASSGGLAGYNEQFF. The DNA of the CDR3 is TGTGCCAGTAGTGGGGGACTAGCGGGGTACAATGAGCAGTTCTTC.

In its sample, this clone was seen many times. The chain has TRBV27 and TRBJ2-3, with a tentative D call TRBD2 (5 bases). CDR3 size: 15 residues. V was clipped by 5 bases and J by 0 bases, with 12 bases between them. The germline V gene encodes CDR1 MNHEY and CDR2 SMNVEV (reference sequence). The CDR3, as DNA: TGTGCCAGCAGTACCCAGAGGACTAGCACAGATACGCAGTATTTT. It encodes CASSTQRTSTDTQYF.

The rearrangement links TRBV29-1 to TRBJ1-5; perhaps TRBD1 as D (5 bases). Germline CDR1 SQVTM, CDR2 ANQGSEA. The CDR3 totals 13 residues. V lost 2 bases, J lost 4 bases, and 9 bases lay in between. The CDR3 nucleotides read TGCAGCGTTGAACTACAGGATAATCAGCCCCAGCATTTT. This codes for CSVELQDNQPQHF. The full variable domain, with the rest looked up from reference TRBV29-1 and TRBJ1-5, is SAVISQKPSRDICQRGTSLTIQCQVDSQVTMMFWYRQQPGQSLTLIATANQGSEATYESGFVIDKFPISRPNLTFSTLTVSNMSPEDSSIYLCSVELQDNQPQHFGDGTRLSIL.

This chain uses TRBV7-2 with TRBJ2-3; 9 bases fit TRBD2. CDR3 length: 16 residues. Germline V gene data show CDR1 as SGHTA and CDR2 as FQGNSA. The V gene end was trimmed by 5 bases and the J gene end by 2 bases; junction bases not matched to a gene: 8. The CDR3 spells CASSPRTSANTDTQYF. Here the CDR3 DNA reads TGTGCCAGCAGCCCCAGGACTAGCGCTAACACAGATACGCAGTATTTT.

This clone occurred once. The J gene is TRBJ2-7, the V gene TRBV29-1; TRBD2 is a possible D gene (6 bases). Deletions cut 3 bases from V and 2 bases from J, with 11 bases between. Germline V CDR1 and CDR2: SQVTM, ANQGSEA. The CDR3 contains 13 residues. The CDR3 reads CSVEWEDTYEQYF. CDR3 in DNA: TGCAGCGTTGAGTGGGAGGATACCTACGAGCAGTACTTC.

This clone was counted between two and nine times. The gene calls are TRBV27 and TRBJ2-7; D might be TRBD2 (6 bases). The CDR3 totals 15 residues. The V and J ends lost 1 base and 6 bases respectively, with 16 bases between them. Germline loops: CDR1 MNHEY, CDR2 SMNVEV (reference sequence). Written as DNA, the CDR3 is TGTGCCAGCAGTTTATTGCCGGGACTCCCCGGCGAGCAGTACTTC. The encoded protein is CASSLLPGLPGEQYF.

The rearrangement uses TRBV2 and TRBJ2-1; TRBD2 agrees at 9 bases. This CDR3 is 13 amino acids long. Germline CDR1 reads SNHLY; CDR2 reads FYNNEI. V was pared by 8 bases and J by 5 bases, with 4 bases of the junction left unmatched. As DNA, the CDR3 is TGTGCCAGCGGGAGACTAGCGGACAATGAGCAGTTCTTC. It translates to CASGRLADNEQFF.

In this sample, this clone turned up a few times. The gene calls are TRBV5-4 and TRBJ1-4; 7 positions match TRBD1. V lost 4 bases, J lost 7 bases, and 10 bases stayed unmatched. This CDR3 contains 15 residues. Germline assignment: CDR1 SGHNT and CDR2 YYREEE (reference sequence). Here the CDR3 DNA reads TGTGCCAGCAGCCCCGAAGGGACAGCTGGTGAAAAACTGTTTTTT. Translation: CASSPEGTAGEKLFF.

This clone was observed a single time. The rearrangement joins TRBV2 to TRBJ2-5; TRBD1 agrees at 7 bases. Germline lookup yields CDR1 SNHLY and CDR2 FYNNEI. The junction had 10 bases not matched to a gene; V was cut back by 8 bases and J by 4 bases. The CDR3 loop spans 14 amino acids. CDR3 in amino acids: CASSPQPGGETQYF. In DNA, the CDR3 is TGTGCCAGCTCTCCCCAGCCAGGGGGAGAGACCCAGTACTTC.

This clone was seen a single time. The V gene is TRBV5-1, the J gene TRBJ1-5, with TRBD1 as a possible D gene (5 bases). CDR1 is SGHRS and CDR2 is YFSETQ in the germline V gene. The CDR3 is made up of 14 amino acids. V was cut by 4 bases and J by 4 bases, with 12 bases left in between. The CDR3 spells CASSPGGRNQPQHF. CDR3 DNA sequence: TGCGCCAGCAGCCCGGGGGGTCGGAATCAGCCCCAGCATTTT.

This chain uses TRBV18 with TRBJ2-2; D is unresolved. V dropped 5 bases and J dropped 6 bases, with 13 bases sitting between them. The CDR3 contains 14 residues. Per the germline V gene, CDR1 is KGHSH and CDR2 is LQKENI. The DNA of the CDR3 is TGTGCCAGCTCAAGTTTGGCGGCGGCCGGGGAGCTGTTTTTT. This encodes CASSSLAAAGELFF.

This chain connects TRBV7-2 to TRBJ1-3; TRBD1 matches 9 bases. The trim removed 2 bases at V and 0 bases at J, leaving 5 bases unmatched. Germline-derived CDR1 and CDR2 are SGHTA and FQGNSA. This CDR3 comprises 17 residues. CDR3 sequence reads: CASSLSGTGLSGNTIYF. As DNA, the CDR3 is TGTGCCAGCAGCTTATCGGGGACAGGGCTCTCTGGAAACACCATATATTTT.